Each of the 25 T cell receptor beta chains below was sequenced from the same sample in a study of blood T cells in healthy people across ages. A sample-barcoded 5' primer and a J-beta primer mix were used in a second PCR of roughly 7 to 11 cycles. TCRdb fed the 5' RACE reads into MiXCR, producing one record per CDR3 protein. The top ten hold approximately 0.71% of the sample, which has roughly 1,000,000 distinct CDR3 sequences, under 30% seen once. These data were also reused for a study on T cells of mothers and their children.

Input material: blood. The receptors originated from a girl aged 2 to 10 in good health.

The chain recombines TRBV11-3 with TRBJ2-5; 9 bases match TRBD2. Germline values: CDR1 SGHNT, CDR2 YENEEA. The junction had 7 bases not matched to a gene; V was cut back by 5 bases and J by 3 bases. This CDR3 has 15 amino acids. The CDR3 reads CASSPGGGEEETQYF. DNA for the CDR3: TGTGCCAGCAGCCCCGGCGGGGGGGAAGAAGAGACCCAGTACTTC. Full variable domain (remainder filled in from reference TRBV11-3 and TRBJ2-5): EAGVVQSPRYKIIEKKQPVAFWCNPISGHNTLYWYLQNLGQGPELLIRYENEEAVDDSQLPKDRFSAERLKGVDSTLKIQPAELGDSAVYLCASSPGGGEEETQYFGPGTRLLVL.

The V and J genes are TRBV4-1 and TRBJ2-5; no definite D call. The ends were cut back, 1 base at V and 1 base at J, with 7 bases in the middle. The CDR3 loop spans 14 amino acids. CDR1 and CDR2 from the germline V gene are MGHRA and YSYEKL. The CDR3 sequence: CASSQAELQETQYF. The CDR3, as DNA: TGCGCCAGCAGCCAAGCGGAGCTCCAAGAGACCCAGTACTTC.

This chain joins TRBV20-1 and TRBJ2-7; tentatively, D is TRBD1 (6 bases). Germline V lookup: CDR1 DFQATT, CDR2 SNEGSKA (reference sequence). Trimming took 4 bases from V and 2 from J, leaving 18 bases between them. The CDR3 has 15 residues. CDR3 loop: CSAKGQLGPPYEQYF. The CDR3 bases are TGCAGTGCTAAAGGACAGCTGGGTCCCCCCTACGAGCAGTACTTC.

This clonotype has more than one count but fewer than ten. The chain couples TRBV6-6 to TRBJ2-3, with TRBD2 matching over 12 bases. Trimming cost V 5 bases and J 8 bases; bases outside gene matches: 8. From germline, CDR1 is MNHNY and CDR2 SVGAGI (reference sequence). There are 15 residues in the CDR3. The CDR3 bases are TGTGCCAGCAGTCCCCTGACTAGCGGGAGAAGTACGCAGTATTTT. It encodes CASSPLTSGRSTQYF.

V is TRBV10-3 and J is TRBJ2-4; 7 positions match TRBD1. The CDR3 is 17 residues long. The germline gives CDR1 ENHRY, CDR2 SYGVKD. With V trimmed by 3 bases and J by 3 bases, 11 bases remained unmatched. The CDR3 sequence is CAISEVWQGEGKNIQYF. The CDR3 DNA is TGTGCCATCAGTGAAGTTTGGCAGGGGGAAGGCAAAAACATTCAGTACTTC.

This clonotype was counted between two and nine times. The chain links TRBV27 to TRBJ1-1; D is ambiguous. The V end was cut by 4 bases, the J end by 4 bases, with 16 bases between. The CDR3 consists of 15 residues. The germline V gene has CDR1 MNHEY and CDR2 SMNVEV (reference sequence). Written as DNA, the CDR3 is TGTGCCAGCAGTTCGGCAGGACTGCAGGCCACTGAAGCTTTCTTT. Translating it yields CASSSAGLQATEAFF.

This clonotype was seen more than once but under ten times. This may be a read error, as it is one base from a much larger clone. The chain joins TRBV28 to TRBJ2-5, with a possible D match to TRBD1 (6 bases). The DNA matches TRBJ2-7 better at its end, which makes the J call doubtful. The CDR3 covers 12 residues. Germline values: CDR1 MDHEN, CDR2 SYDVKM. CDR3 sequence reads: CASTRDIYEQYF. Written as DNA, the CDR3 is TGTGCCAGCACCCGGGACATCTACGAGCAGTACTTC.

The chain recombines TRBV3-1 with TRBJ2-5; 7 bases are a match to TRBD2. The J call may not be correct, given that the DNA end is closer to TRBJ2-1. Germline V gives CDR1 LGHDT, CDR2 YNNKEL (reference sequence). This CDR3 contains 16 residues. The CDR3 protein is CASSPFPGTTNNEQFF. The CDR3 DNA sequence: TGTGCCAGCAGCCCGTTTCCGGGGACTACAAACAATGAGCAGTTCTTC.

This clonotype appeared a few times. CDR3 bases: TGTGCCAGCAACCCGACAGGGTCCGGAGAGACCCAGTACTTC. It codes for CASNPTGSGETQYF. The chain is built from TRBV11-2 and TRBJ2-5, with 7 bases aligning to TRBD1. CDR1 SGHAT and CDR2 FQNNGV come from the germline V gene. The CDR3 consists of 14 residues. Trimming took 7 bases from V and 4 from J; bases not matched to a gene: 9.

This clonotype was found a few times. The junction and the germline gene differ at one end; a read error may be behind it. The CDR3 bases are TGTGCCAGCAGCCACGCCCGATCGGGACTCACGAAGCCAGAGGCCCAGTACTTC. It encodes CASSHARSGLTKPEAQYF. The chain is built from TRBV12-3 or TRBV12-4 and TRBJ2-5; a weak D match, TRBD2 (6 bases). The CDR3 totals 18 residues.

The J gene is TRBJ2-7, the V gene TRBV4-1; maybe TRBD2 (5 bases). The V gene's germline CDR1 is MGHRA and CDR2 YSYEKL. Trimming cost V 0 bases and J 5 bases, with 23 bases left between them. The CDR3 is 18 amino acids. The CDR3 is CASSQDLAITAPRDEQYF. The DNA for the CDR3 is TGCGCCAGCAGCCAAGATCTAGCCATAACAGCGCCCCGGGACGAGCAGTACTTC.

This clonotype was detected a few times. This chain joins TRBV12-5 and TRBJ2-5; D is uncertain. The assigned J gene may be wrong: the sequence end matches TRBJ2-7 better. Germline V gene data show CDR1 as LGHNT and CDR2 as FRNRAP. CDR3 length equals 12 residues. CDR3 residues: CASGLRLHEQYF. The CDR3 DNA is TGTGCTAGTGGTTTAAGACTTCACGAGCAGTACTTC.

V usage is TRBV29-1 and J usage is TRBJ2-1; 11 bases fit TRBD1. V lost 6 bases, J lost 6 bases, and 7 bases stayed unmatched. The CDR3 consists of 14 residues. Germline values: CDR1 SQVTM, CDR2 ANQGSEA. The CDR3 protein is CSVAGTGGFNEQFF. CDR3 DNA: TGCAGCGTAGCCGGGACAGGGGGATTCAATGAGCAGTTCTTC.

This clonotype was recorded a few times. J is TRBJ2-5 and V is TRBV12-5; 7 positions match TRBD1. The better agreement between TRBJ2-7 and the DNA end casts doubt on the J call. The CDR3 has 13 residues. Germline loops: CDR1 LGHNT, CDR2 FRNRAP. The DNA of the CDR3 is TGTGCTAGTAAGGGACAGACGTCCTACGAGCAGTACTTC. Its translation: CASKGQTSYEQYF.

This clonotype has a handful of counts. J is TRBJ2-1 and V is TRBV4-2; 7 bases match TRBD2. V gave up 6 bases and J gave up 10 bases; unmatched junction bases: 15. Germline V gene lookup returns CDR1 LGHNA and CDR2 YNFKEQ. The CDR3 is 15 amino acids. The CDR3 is CASSSSGAYNEEQFF. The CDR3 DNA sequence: TGTGCCAGCAGTTCCAGCGGGGCCTACAATGAAGAGCAGTTCTTC.

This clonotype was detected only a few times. The CDR3 DNA reads as TGTGCCAGCAGTTCACATTACAGGGGGTCTGGGGCCAACGTCCTGACTTTC. Amino acids: CASSSHYRGSGANVLTF. This sequence joins TRBV28 and TRBJ2-6; 8 bases map to TRBD1. The CDR3 sequence is 17 residues long. Germline CDR1 is MDHEN and CDR2 is SYDVKM. Trimming at V came to 4 bases and at J to 1 base, leaving 6 bases not matched to a gene.

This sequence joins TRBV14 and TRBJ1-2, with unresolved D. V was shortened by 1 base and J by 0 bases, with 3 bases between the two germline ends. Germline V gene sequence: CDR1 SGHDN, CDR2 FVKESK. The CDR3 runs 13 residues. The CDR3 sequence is CASSQVTNYGYTF. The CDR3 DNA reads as TGTGCCAGCAGCCAAGTCACTAACTATGGCTACACCTTC.

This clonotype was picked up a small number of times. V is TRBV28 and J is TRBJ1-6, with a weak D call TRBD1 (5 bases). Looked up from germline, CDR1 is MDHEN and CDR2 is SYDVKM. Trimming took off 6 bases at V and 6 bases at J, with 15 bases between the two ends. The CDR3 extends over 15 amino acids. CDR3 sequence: CASSPGRQVNSPLHF. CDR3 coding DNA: TGTGCCAGCAGCCCGGGACGGCAAGTTAATTCACCCCTCCACTTT.

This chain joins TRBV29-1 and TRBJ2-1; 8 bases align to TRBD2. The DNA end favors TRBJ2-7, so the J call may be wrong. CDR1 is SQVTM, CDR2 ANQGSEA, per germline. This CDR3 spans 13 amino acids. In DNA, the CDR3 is TGCAGCGTTGAGCGGGAGGATTCCTACGAGCAGTACTTC. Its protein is CSVEREDSYEQYF.

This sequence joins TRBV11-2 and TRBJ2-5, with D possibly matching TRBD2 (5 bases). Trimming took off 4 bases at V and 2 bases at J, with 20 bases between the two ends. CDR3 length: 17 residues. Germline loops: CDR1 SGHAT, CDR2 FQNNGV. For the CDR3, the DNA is TGTGCCAGCAGCTCCCTATTCGGGGATTCCATACAAGAGACCCAGTACTTC. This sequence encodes CASSSLFGDSIQETQYF.

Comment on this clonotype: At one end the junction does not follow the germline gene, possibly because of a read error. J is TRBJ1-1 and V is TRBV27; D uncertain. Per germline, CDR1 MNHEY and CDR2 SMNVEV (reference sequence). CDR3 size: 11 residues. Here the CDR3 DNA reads TGTGCCAACAGTTCGGCGGCTGAAGCTTTCTTT. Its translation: CANSSAAEAFF.

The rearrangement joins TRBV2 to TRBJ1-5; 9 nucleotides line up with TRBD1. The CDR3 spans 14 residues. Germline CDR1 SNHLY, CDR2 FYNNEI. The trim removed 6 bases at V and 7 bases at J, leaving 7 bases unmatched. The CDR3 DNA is TGTGCCAGCAGGGTGGGGACAGGGACCCAGCCCCAGCATTTT. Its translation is CASRVGTGTQPQHF.

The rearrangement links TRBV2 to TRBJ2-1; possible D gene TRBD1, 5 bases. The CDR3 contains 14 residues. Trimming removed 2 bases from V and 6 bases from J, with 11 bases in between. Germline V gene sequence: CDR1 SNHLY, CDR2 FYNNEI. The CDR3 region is CASSEYRSGNEQFF. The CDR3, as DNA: TGTGCCAGCAGTGAATACAGGTCCGGCAATGAGCAGTTCTTC.

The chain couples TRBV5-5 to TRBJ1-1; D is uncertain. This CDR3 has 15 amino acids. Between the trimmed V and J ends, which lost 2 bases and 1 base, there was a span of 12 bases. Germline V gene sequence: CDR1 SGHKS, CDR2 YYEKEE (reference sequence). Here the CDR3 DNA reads TGTGCCAGCAGCTTCTATCGAGAGGGGAACACTGAAGCTTTCTTT. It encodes CASSFYREGNTEAFF.

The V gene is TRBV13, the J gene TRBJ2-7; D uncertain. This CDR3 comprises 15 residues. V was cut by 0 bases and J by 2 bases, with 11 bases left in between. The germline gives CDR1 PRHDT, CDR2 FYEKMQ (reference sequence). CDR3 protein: CASSLGGQAPYEQYF. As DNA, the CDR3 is TGTGCCAGCAGCTTAGGCGGGCAGGCCCCCTACGAGCAGTACTTC. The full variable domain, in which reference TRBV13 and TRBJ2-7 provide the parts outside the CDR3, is AAGVIQSPRHLIKEKRETATLKCYPIPRHDTVYWYQQGPGQDPQFLISFYEKMQSDKGSIPDRFSAQQFSDYHSELNMSSLELGDSALYFCASSLGGQAPYEQYFGPGTRLTVT.